The clone carrying this T cell receptor beta chain was seen only a few times. Its antigen is still unknown. Deletions cut 4 bases from V and 6 bases from J, with 14 bases between. CDR1 is SGHRS and CDR2 is YFSETQ in the germline V gene. The CDR3 is made up of 14 amino acids. This record comes from a study of response to subunit inactivated influenza vaccine. General study findings and limits: Authors proposed each seasonal influenza vaccination draws in few new T cells.

TCRdb used MiXCR to reprocess the RT-PCR reads, holding one entry per CDR3 protein. The sample records 800,000 to 1,000,000 distinct CDR3 sequences, less than 25% being singletons. The V and J genes are TRBV5-1 and TRBJ2-4, with D perhaps TRBD2 (5 bases). This TCR was recovered from a man over 45 who received an inactivated influenza vaccine. The sequences come from PBMCs from blood, collected roughly 5 days after vaccination. The CDR3 loop reads CASSEGFGGNIQYF. The CDR3 region has the DNA TGCGCCAGCAGCGAGGGCTTCGGTGGAAACATTCAGTACTTC.